The 26 T cell receptor beta chains presented below share a single source sample, sequenced in a study of beta chain features in type 1 diabetes. As every portion of the isolated RNA was reverse transcribed, the sequencing read expressed TCRB transcripts. Data came from immunoSEQ multiplex PCR; TCRdb stores just in-frame clones and leaves some out. The repertoire holds over 700,000 clones, with roughly 15% as singletons. Sequencing input: naive CD4+ T cells from blood. These receptors were collected from a woman between 18 and 30 years old in good health.

This clone was seen a handful of times. The gene calls are TRBV4-2 and TRBJ2-5; D gene uncertain. Trimming cost V 1 base and J 4 bases, with 10 bases left between them. From germline, CDR1 is LGHNA and CDR2 YNFKEQ. The CDR3 covers 14 residues. CDR3 nucleotides: TGTGCCAGCAGCCAAGGTTCAGGTATAGAGACCCAGTACTTC. Protein sequence: CASSQGSGIETQYF.

The sample holds a few counts of this clone. This sequence joins TRBV6-5 and TRBJ1-1; D gene uncertain. The germline V gene has CDR1 MNHEY and CDR2 SVGAGI. V lost 2 bases, J lost 4 bases, and 11 bases lay in between. This CDR3 is 14 amino acids long. DNA of the CDR3: TGTGCCAGCAGTTACGCATCGCGGGCCACTGAAGCTTTCTTT. Protein sequence: CASSYASRATEAFF.

This clone occurred a few times. The rearrangement uses TRBV7-9 and TRBJ2-7; no firm D call. Germline assignment: CDR1 SEHNR and CDR2 FQNEAQ (reference sequence). V was clipped by 3 bases and J by 3 bases, with 9 bases between them. This CDR3 has 13 residues. Here the CDR3 DNA reads TGTGCCAGCAGCTTCTCCGATTACTACGAGCAGTACTTC. Amino acids: CASSFSDYYEQYF.

This clone was detected a few times. The chain has TRBV9 and TRBJ2-5; D is uncertain. The CDR3 runs 13 residues. Germline V lookup: CDR1 SGDLS, CDR2 YYNGEE. Trimming removed 0 bases at V and 7 bases at J, with 10 bases between. CDR3 nucleotide sequence: TGTGCCAGCAGCGTAGAACAGCTAGGGACCCAGTACTTC. This sequence encodes CASSVEQLGTQYF.

The chain recombines TRBV18 with TRBJ2-1; no clear D gene. The CDR3 runs to 15 residues. The V end was cut by 5 bases, the J end by 0 bases, with 11 bases between. Germline CDR1 and CDR2: KGHSH and LQKENI. The CDR3 DNA follows: TGTGCCAGCTCAAGTTGGCGAAACTCCTACAATGAGCAGTTCTTC. The encoded protein is CASSSWRNSYNEQFF.

In its sample, this clone was seen a few times. V gene TRBV6-9 combines with J gene TRBJ1-1; D unclear. The CDR3 is 16 amino acids. Germline CDR1 reads MNHGY; CDR2 reads SVAAGI. The V and J ends lost 4 bases and 1 base respectively, with 16 bases between them. The CDR3 DNA follows: TGTGCCAGCAGTTCGTTTTATCGGCAGACGAACACTGAAGCTTTCTTT. Amino acids: CASSSFYRQTNTEAFF.

The J gene is TRBJ2-3, the V gene TRBV4-3; no clear D gene. The CDR3 contains 13 residues. Germline V gives CDR1 LGHNA, CDR2 YSLEER. Trimming pared 1 base from V and 4 bases from J, leaving 6 bases between. The CDR3 nucleotides are TGCGCCAGCAGCCAAGCTTCTGCAGATACGCAGTATTTT. Its protein product is CASSQASADTQYF.

This clone showed up just a few times. The V and J genes are TRBV4-2 and TRBJ1-1, with D tentatively TRBD1 (5 bases). Germline V lookup: CDR1 LGHNA, CDR2 YNFKEQ. This CDR3 has 15 residues. Trimming removed 1 base from V and 6 bases from J, with 15 bases in between. The DNA for the CDR3 is TGTGCCAGCAGCCAAGGGGCCCAGGGAAGGGCTGAAGCTTTCTTT. Its protein product is CASSQGAQGRAEAFF.

The chain joins TRBV7-9 to TRBJ2-5; the match to TRBD1 covers 8 bases. In germline, CDR1 is SEHNR, CDR2 FQNEAQ (reference sequence). The V and J ends lost 4 bases and 5 bases, in that order; junction bases with no gene match: 3. This CDR3 has 13 amino acids. CDR3 nucleotides: TGTGCCAGCAGCTCCGGACAGGGCGAGACCCAGTACTTC. This translates into CASSSGQGETQYF.

The chain uses TRBV28 and TRBJ1-2; D unclear. CDR1 is MDHEN and CDR2 is SYDVKM in the germline V gene. Trimming left V 3 bases short and J 5 bases short, with 16 bases between. This CDR3 is 15 amino acids long. The CDR3 spells CASSFVAGFSYGYTF. For the CDR3, the DNA is TGTGCCAGCAGTTTCGTTGCGGGTTTTAGTTATGGCTACACCTTC.

This clone turned up a few times. The CDR3 reads CASSEVSTDTQYF. The CDR3 bases are TGTGCCAGCAGTGAAGTGAGCACAGATACGCAGTATTTT. V gene TRBV2 combines with J gene TRBJ2-3; D ambiguous. CDR1 and CDR2 (germline): SNHLY, FYNNEI. The ends were cut back, 1 base at V and 0 bases at J, with 2 bases in the middle. This CDR3 has 13 amino acids.

This clone was seen only a few times. This chain connects TRBV11-2 to TRBJ1-1, with D unresolved. Per the germline V gene, CDR1 is SGHAT and CDR2 is FQNNGV. Trimming shortened V by 5 bases and J by 5 bases, and 9 bases separated the two germline ends. The CDR3 spans 12 residues. CDR3 nucleotides: TGTGCCAGCAGCCCCGGCGGAACTGAAGCTTTCTTT. Residues: CASSPGGTEAFF.

This clone has only a few counts. The chain is built from TRBV7-9 and TRBJ2-7, with TRBD1 matching 9 bases. With 3 bases clipped from V and 5 bases from J, the junction kept 5 bases outside the gene matches. CDR1 is SEHNR and CDR2 is FQNEAQ in the germline V gene (reference sequence). There are 14 residues in the CDR3. The CDR3 DNA is TGTGCCAGCAGCTTCGGGACAGGGCACCACGAGCAGTACTTC. Its protein product is CASSFGTGHHEQYF. Full variable domain (rest looked up from reference TRBV7-9 and TRBJ2-7): DTGVSQNPRHKITKRGQNVTFRCDPISEHNRLYWYRQTLGQGPEFLTYFQNEAQLEKSRLLSDRFSAERPKGSFSTLEIQRTEQGDSAMYLCASSFGTGHHEQYFGPGTRLTVT.

The chain links TRBV28 to TRBJ1-2; D uncertain. CDR1 is MDHEN and CDR2 is SYDVKM in the germline V gene. Trimming removed 3 bases from V and 2 bases from J, with 13 bases in between. The length of the CDR3 is 15 residues. The chain's CDR3 is CASSLAPGLNYGYTF. In nucleotides, the CDR3 is TGTGCCAGCAGTTTGGCCCCCGGACTGAACTATGGCTACACCTTC.

This clone was seen a handful of times. The chain combines TRBV6-6 with TRBJ1-5, with D possibly being TRBD1 (5 bases). The V gene lost 5 bases and the J gene lost 0 bases, with 14 bases spanning the gap. CDR3 length: 16 residues. The germline V gene encodes CDR1 MNHNY and CDR2 SVGAGI (reference sequence). CDR3 coding DNA: TGTGCCAGCAGTCCCCGGACACAGCATAGCAATCAGCCCCAGCATTTT. It encodes CASSPRTQHSNQPQHF.

This clone was picked up a small number of times. The gene calls are TRBV6-1 and TRBJ1-2; TRBD1 aligns across 8 bases. The junction had 15 bases not matched to a gene; V was cut back by 2 bases and J by 4 bases. Germline CDR1 and CDR2: MNHNS and SASEGT. The CDR3 is made up of 18 amino acids. In DNA form, the CDR3 reads TGTGCCAGCAGTGAATGGGTCCAGGGGGCGTCGTACGTCTATGGCTACACCTTC. It encodes CASSEWVQGASYVYGYTF.

This chain links TRBV5-6 with TRBJ2-3; 7 bases agree with TRBD2. The V gene's germline CDR1 is SGHDT and CDR2 YYEEEE. This CDR3 has 15 amino acids. Germline trimming cut 0 bases from V and 0 bases from J; bases unmatched to any gene: 1. The CDR3 nucleotides read TGTGCCAGCAGCTTGGGGGGACTAAGCACAGATACGCAGTATTTT. Its translation is CASSLGGLSTDTQYF. The full variable domain, completed using reference TRBV5-6 and TRBJ2-3, is DAGVTQSPTHLIKTRGQQVTLRCSPKSGHDTVSWYQQALGQGPQFIFQYYEEEERQRGNFPDRFSGHQFPNYSSELNVNALLLGDSALYLCASSLGGLSTDTQYFGPGTRLTVL.

Worth noting for this clone: The identical CDR3 is also encoded by other nucleotide sequences in the sample. The chain carries TRBV19 and TRBJ2-1, with 9 bases lining up with TRBD2. The germline CDR1 and CDR2 sequences are LNHDA and SQIVND (reference sequence). The V gene end was trimmed by 3 bases and the J gene end by 4 bases; junction bases not matched to a gene: 4. CDR3 size: 15 residues. The CDR3 spells CASSISLAGYNEQFF. CDR3 nucleotides: TGTGCCAGTAGTATCTCCCTAGCGGGGTACAATGAGCAGTTCTTC.

Comments on this clone: This sample includes further DNA sequences coding for the same CDR3. This sequence joins TRBV18 and TRBJ1-1, with D unclear. Germline CDR1 is KGHSH and CDR2 is LQKENI. With 1 base removed from V and 1 base from J, the gap between germline ends came to 4 bases. This CDR3 comprises 13 residues. CDR3 amino acids: CASSPRGNTEAFF. In DNA form, the CDR3 reads TGTGCCAGCTCACCACGGGGGAACACTGAAGCTTTCTTT.

There are a few counts of this clone. The genes are TRBV28 and TRBJ2-3; 15 bases fit TRBD2. The CDR3 loop spans 20 amino acids. Germline V lookup: CDR1 MDHEN, CDR2 SYDVKM. Trimming removed 4 bases from V and 1 base from J; junction bases left unmatched: 12. In DNA, the CDR3 is TGTGCCAGCAGTTATCGTCATGGACTAGCGGGAGGGCCGGGCACAGATACGCAGTATTTT. The encoded protein is CASSYRHGLAGGPGTDTQYF. The whole variable domain, filled in from reference TRBV28 and TRBJ2-3, reads DVKVTQSSRYLVKRTGEKVFLECVQDMDHENMFWYRQDPGLGLRLIYFSYDVKMKEKGDIPEGYSVSREKKERFSLILESASTNQTSMYLCASSYRHGLAGGPGTDTQYFGPGTRLTVL.

This chain connects TRBV25-1 to TRBJ2-7; D unresolved. Trimming stripped 8 bases from V and 0 bases from J, with 17 bases between. Germline V gene sequence: CDR1 MGHDK, CDR2 SYGVNS. The CDR3 is 15 amino acids. This CDR3 reads CASSTTRSSSYEQYF. In nucleotides, the CDR3 is TGTGCCAGCTCTACGACCCGGTCGAGCTCCTACGAGCAGTACTTC.

This clone was found a few times. J is TRBJ2-7 and V is TRBV15; 7 bases line up with TRBD2. V shed 5 bases and J 3 bases; nucleotides not matched to a gene: 7. CDR1 LNHNV and CDR2 YYDKDF come from the germline V gene (reference sequence). The CDR3 is 14 residues long. DNA of the CDR3: TGTGCCACCAGCGGCCTTGGGAGGGTCTACGAGCAGTACTTC. Translating gives CATSGLGRVYEQYF.

In regard to this clone: Other DNA sequences of this sample code for an identical CDR3. The chain links TRBV2 to TRBJ2-7; D is uncertain. V was clipped by 5 bases and J by 2 bases, with 7 bases between them. Germline lookup yields CDR1 SNHLY and CDR2 FYNNEI. This CDR3 region has 12 residues. CDR3 sequence (DNA): TGTGCCAGCAGTAAAAACACCTACGAGCAGTACTTC. Translation gives CASSKNTYEQYF.

In its sample, this clone was seen a few times. The V gene is TRBV7-2, the J gene TRBJ2-5; maybe TRBD2 (5 bases). CDR1 SGHTA and CDR2 FQGNSA come from the germline V gene. V dropped 1 base and J dropped 2 bases, with 8 bases sitting between them. The CDR3 sequence is 14 residues long. The CDR3 DNA follows: TGTGCCAGCAGCTTAGACCGCGGGCAAGAGACCCAGTACTTC. This gives the protein CASSLDRGQETQYF.

In this sample, this clone turned up a few times. CDR3: CASSLRGAAGYTF. The CDR3 region has the DNA TGTGCCAGCAGCTTGCGGGGGGCTGCGGGCTACACCTTC. The V and J genes are TRBV5-4 and TRBJ1-2, with D perhaps matching TRBD1 (6 bases). Between the trimmed V and J ends, which lost 1 base and 8 bases, there was a span of 12 bases. Germline CDR1 SGHNT, CDR2 YYREEE (reference sequence). The CDR3 contains 13 residues.

This clone was observed a few times. The rearrangement uses TRBV6-5 and TRBJ2-1; unclear D gene. The germline V and J ends were trimmed by 8 bases and 12 bases, with 17 bases remaining between them. CDR1 is MNHEY, CDR2 SVGAGI, per germline. This CDR3 spans 12 amino acids. The CDR3 DNA follows: TGTGCCAGCGGCGACCTGGGCATCCGGCAGTTCTTC. Protein product: CASGDLGIRQFF.